Described below is a single T cell receptor beta chain sequence and its context. As yet, its antigen is unknown. The data were obtained in a study of CD8 T cells in ankylosing spondylitis. Notes on the study in general: Disease-linked clones reportedly concentrated significantly in matched ankylosing spondylitis synovial fluid. In synovial fluid and blood from reactive arthritis, some motif variants were previously reported.

The CDR3 spans 15 residues. Germline trimming cut 4 bases from V and 1 base from J; bases unmatched to any gene: 6. The germline gives CDR1 SGHRS, CDR2 YFSETQ. TCRdb re-called the 5' RACE reads with MiXCR, one entry per CDR3 protein. The data contain approximately 260,000 distinct CDR3 sequences, roughly 18% of them singletons. Sequencing was done on a sample of blood, either unsorted or a sorted T cell fraction (not recorded which). This TCR was sampled from a male donor with ankylosing spondylitis or in good health (not recorded which). The V call is TRBV5-1, the J call TRBJ2-3; 7 nucleotides line up with TRBD1. CDR3 protein: CASSPPGTGTDTQYF. The CDR3 DNA sequence: TGCGCCAGCAGCCCACCCGGGACAGGCACAGATACGCAGTATTTT.